This TCR beta chain came from a study of post-analysis software for immune sequencing data. A few counts support this clonotype. What it recognizes is unknown. Prepared TCR beta cDNA libraries contained unique molecular identifiers. MiXCR, applied by TCRdb to the PCR reads, yields one record per CDR3 protein. Altogether 450,000 to 650,000 distinct CDR3 sequences are present, about 40% being singletons, with the ten largest covering around 1.7%. Study findings and constraints: Among several TRBV segments more frequent in patients than controls were TRBV5-6, TRBV5-1 and TRBV20-1. By F measure, samples from a shared preparation batch strongly co-clustered.

The V end lost 6 bases, the J end lost 0 bases, and 15 bases lay between the germline ends. This CDR3 region has 15 residues. This TCR derives from a girl aged 5-17 years with multiple sclerosis. The chain recombines TRBV12-3 or TRBV12-4 with TRBJ2-7, with a weak D call TRBD1 (5 bases). The sample consisted of blood. Here the CDR3 DNA reads TGTGCCAGCAGCCCGAAGGGGTCTTACTCCTACGAGCAGTACTTC. This translates into CASSPKGSYSYEQYF.